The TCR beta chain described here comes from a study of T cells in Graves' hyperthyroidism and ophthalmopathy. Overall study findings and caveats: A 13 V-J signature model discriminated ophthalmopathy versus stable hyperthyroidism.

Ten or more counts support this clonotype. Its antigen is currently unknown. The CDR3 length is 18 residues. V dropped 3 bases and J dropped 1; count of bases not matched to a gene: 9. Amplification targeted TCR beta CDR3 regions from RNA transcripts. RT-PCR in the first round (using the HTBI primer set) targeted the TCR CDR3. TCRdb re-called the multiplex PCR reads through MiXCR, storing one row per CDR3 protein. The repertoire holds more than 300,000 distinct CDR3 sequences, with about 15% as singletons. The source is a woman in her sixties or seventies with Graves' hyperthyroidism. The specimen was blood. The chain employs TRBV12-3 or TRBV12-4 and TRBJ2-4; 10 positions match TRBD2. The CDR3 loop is CASSFFLAGVGAKNIQYF. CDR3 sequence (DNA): TGTGCCAGCAGTTTCTTCCTAGCGGGAGTAGGGGCCAAAAACATTCAGTACTTC.